The 19 T cell receptor beta chains reported below all come from one sample, sequenced in a study of OX40 agonist ivuxolimab in advanced cancers. Profiled with immunoSEQ multiplex PCR; TCRdb holds only in-frame clones, not every one. The repertoire holds 50,000 to 60,000 clones, approximately 89% seen once, with 0.95% to 1.4% in the top ten. The sample here was CD4+ or CD8+ T cells sorted from blood, taken in a trial of the OX40 agonist ivuxolimab. The receptors were gathered from an adult with an advanced solid tumor such as melanoma, head and neck, liver or kidney cancer.

The V gene is TRBV10-1, the J gene TRBJ2-5; 15 nucleotides agree with TRBD2. Germline lookup yields CDR1 WNHNN and CDR2 SYGVQD (reference sequence). CDR3 length: 18 residues. V lost 2 bases to trimming and J lost 4 bases; unmatched junction nucleotides: 8. Here the CDR3 reads CASSERGTSGRWGETQYF. For the CDR3, the DNA is TGCGCCAGCAGTGAGCGCGGGACTAGCGGGAGGTGGGGAGAGACCCAGTACTTC.

This clone was counted a single time. The chain has TRBV28 and TRBJ2-7, with 7 bases aligning to TRBD2. The CDR3 extends over 15 amino acids. Germline values: CDR1 MDHEN, CDR2 SYDVKM. V was pared by 7 bases and J by 6 bases, with 15 bases of the junction left unmatched. Here the CDR3 reads CASTFSAGEGSEQYF. Here the CDR3 DNA reads TGTGCCAGCACCTTTAGTGCGGGAGAAGGAAGCGAGCAGTACTTC.

The V gene is TRBV19, the J gene TRBJ1-5, with 7 bases that match TRBD1. CDR3 length: 15 residues. Trimming removed 7 bases from V and 1 base from J; junction bases left unmatched: 7. In germline, CDR1 is LNHDA, CDR2 SQIVND (reference sequence). The CDR3 DNA is TGTGCCAGTAATCCGGACAGGAGGAGCAATCAGCCCCAGCATTTT. Translated, it gives CASNPDRRSNQPQHF.

The chain has TRBV14 and TRBJ2-1, with D possibly being TRBD1 (5 bases). The germline V gene encodes CDR1 SGHDN and CDR2 FVKESK. Trimming cost V 4 bases and J 10 bases, with 11 bases left between them. There are 12 residues in the CDR3. CDR3 protein: CASSPFDREQFF. DNA of the CDR3: TGTGCCAGCAGCCCTTTCGACAGAGAGCAGTTCTTC.

The chain uses TRBV4-2 and TRBJ2-7; the D is unclear. Trimming cost V 0 bases and J 0 bases, with 6 bases left between them. The CDR3 length is 14 residues. Germline V CDR1 and CDR2: LGHNA, YNFKEQ. Here the CDR3 reads CASSQDSRSYEQYF. The CDR3, as DNA: TGTGCCAGCAGCCAAGATTCACGCTCCTACGAGCAGTACTTC.

CDR3 in amino acids: CAISWDSDAGELFF. The DNA for the CDR3 is TGTGCCATCAGCTGGGACTCCGACGCCGGGGAGCTGTTTTTT. The chain joins TRBV10-3 to TRBJ2-2; maybe TRBD2 (6 bases). V shed 6 bases and J shed 6 bases, with 14 bases lying between them. The germline gives CDR1 ENHRY, CDR2 SYGVKD. The CDR3 has 14 residues.

The V and J genes are TRBV4-3 and TRBJ1-1; D is unresolved. V gave up 1 base and J gave up 0 bases, with 21 bases separating them. Germline CDR1 reads LGHNA; CDR2 reads YSLEER. CDR3 length: 19 residues. The CDR3 DNA reads TGCGCCAGCAGCCAAGCCCAAATCGGACTGACCGGGATGAACACTGAAGCTTTCTTT. Residues: CASSQAQIGLTGMNTEAFF.

V is TRBV18 and J is TRBJ2-7, with 8 bases fitting TRBD2. Germline loops: CDR1 KGHSH, CDR2 LQKENI. The CDR3 consists of 15 residues. Losses at the gene ends were 0 bases for V and 5 bases for J; bases not matched to a gene: 6. The CDR3: CASSPPSGGYDEQYF. The CDR3 bases are TGTGCCAGCTCACCACCAAGCGGGGGCTACGACGAGCAGTACTTC. Filled out from reference TRBV18 and TRBJ2-7, the complete variable domain reads NAGVMQNPRHLVRRRGQEARLRCSPMKGHSHVYWYRQLPEEGLKFMVYLQKENIIDESGMPKERFSAEFPKEGPSILRIQQVVRGDSAAYFCASSPPSGGYDEQYFGPGTRLTVT.

This chain uses TRBV21-1 with TRBJ2-7. TRBV21-1 is a pseudogene segment. The CDR3 is 14 residues long. This CDR3 is CASSRLTGYVEQYF. The CDR3 bases are TGTGCCAGCAGCAGACTAACAGGTTACGTGGAGCAGTACTTC.

V is TRBV9 and J is TRBJ2-2; 7 bases align to TRBD2. V was clipped by 0 bases and J by 3 bases; unmatched bases: 8. The germline gives CDR1 SGDLS, CDR2 YYNGEE. The CDR3 is made up of 17 amino acids. The CDR3 here is CASSVGAAGAYTGELFF. CDR3 sequence (DNA): TGTGCCAGCAGCGTAGGGGCGGCGGGAGCTTACACCGGGGAGCTGTTTTTT. The full variable domain, completed using reference TRBV9 and TRBJ2-2, is DSGVTQTPKHLITATGQRVTLRCSPRSGDLSVYWYQQSLDQGLQFLIQYYNGEERAKGNILERFSAQQFPDLHSELNLSSLELGDSALYFCASSVGAAGAYTGELFFGEGSRLTVL.

This chain links TRBV5-4 with TRBJ2-2; 7 positions match TRBD1. CDR3 length equals 14 residues. The germline V gene encodes CDR1 SGHNT and CDR2 YYREEE (reference sequence). V was pared by 6 bases and J by 4 bases, with 6 bases of the junction left unmatched. The CDR3 coding sequence is TGTGCCAGCACCAGACAGGGCGGCACCGGGGAGCTGTTTTTT. Translated, it gives CASTRQGGTGELFF.

The chain is built from TRBV5-4 and TRBJ2-6, with D possibly matching TRBD2 (5 bases). Looked up from germline, CDR1 is SGHNT and CDR2 is YYREEE (reference sequence). Between the trimmed V and J ends, which lost 0 bases and 2 bases, there was a span of 6 bases. CDR3 length equals 15 residues. The CDR3: CASSLAGAGANVLTF. The CDR3 DNA sequence: TGTGCCAGCAGCTTGGCCGGGGCTGGGGCCAACGTCCTGACTTTC.

The chain joins TRBV5-6 to TRBJ1-4; 8 bases line up with TRBD1. CDR3 size: 15 residues. CDR1 SGHDT and CDR2 YYEEEE come from the germline V gene. With 3 bases clipped from V and 7 bases from J, the junction kept 8 bases outside the gene matches. The CDR3 region is CASSWRTGQGEKLFF. The CDR3 coding sequence is TGTGCCAGCAGCTGGCGGACAGGACAGGGTGAAAAACTGTTTTTT.

V and J are TRBV7-2 and TRBJ1-1; D unclear. CDR3 size: 13 residues. Germline CDR1 SGHTA, CDR2 FQGNSA. V lost 4 bases and J 1 base, leaving 7 bases between the germline ends. The CDR3 DNA is TGTGCCAGCAGCTGGACGGGGAACACTGAAGCTTTCTTT. It specifies CASSWTGNTEAFF.

This sequence joins TRBV4-3 and TRBJ2-5, with a weak D call TRBD1 (6 bases). There are 15 residues in the CDR3. The germline gives CDR1 LGHNA, CDR2 YSLEER. Between the trimmed V and J ends, which lost 1 base and 5 bases, there was a span of 14 bases. CDR3 in amino acids: CASSQVLGQSETQYF. DNA for the CDR3: TGCGCCAGCAGCCAAGTACTCGGACAGTCGGAGACCCAGTACTTC.

This chain links TRBV9 with TRBJ1-4; TRBD1 matches at 7 bases. Germline CDR1 and CDR2: SGDLS and YYNGEE. V dropped 4 bases and J dropped 7; count of bases not matched to a gene: 4. The CDR3 is 13 amino acids. CDR3 DNA sequence: TGTGCCAGCAGCAGGGGGCTCAGTGAAAAACTGTTTTTT. This sequence encodes CASSRGLSEKLFF.

The chain links TRBV7-2 to TRBJ1-1; D ambiguous. V lost 5 bases to trimming and J lost 0 bases, with 13 bases between them. The length of the CDR3 is 15 residues. The V gene's germline CDR1 is SGHTA and CDR2 FQGNSA. The CDR3 DNA reads as TGTGCCAGCAGCCGCCCGATGGTCATGAACACTGAAGCTTTCTTT. Protein: CASSRPMVMNTEAFF.

The CDR3 sequence: CATSGTSSTDTQYF. Written as DNA, the CDR3 is TGTGCCACCAGCGGGACTAGTAGCACAGATACGCAGTATTTT. The J gene is TRBJ2-3, the V gene TRBV15; 8 bases map to TRBD2. V gave up 5 bases and J gave up 0 bases; unmatched junction bases: 1. CDR3 length equals 14 residues. The germline gives CDR1 LNHNV, CDR2 YYDKDF (reference sequence).

The V gene is TRBV6-5, the J gene TRBJ1-2, with a weak D call TRBD1 (6 bases). Trimming removed 6 bases from V and 2 bases from J, with 10 bases in between. CDR3 length: 13 amino acids. Germline V lookup: CDR1 MNHEY, CDR2 SVGAGI. The CDR3 DNA is TGTGCCAGCAGATCTACAGGGAACTATGGCTACACCTTC. Protein sequence: CASRSTGNYGYTF.